The 27 T cell receptor beta chains listed next were all sequenced from one sample in a study of post-analysis software for immune sequencing data. Regarding the study as a whole: Controls showed lower frequencies than patients for five TRBV segments, and TRBV5-6, TRBV5-1 and TRBV20-1 were among these.

Built from TCR beta cDNA, the libraries had unique molecular identifiers in them. TCRdb passed the PCR reads through MiXCR, listing each CDR3 protein once. Among about 200,000 distinct CDR3 sequences listed, 25% to 30% were seen once. Their antigen targets remain unknown. Sample: blood. These receptor sequences come from a girl aged 2-17 years with multiple sclerosis.

This clonotype was recorded once. The chain is built from TRBV20-1 and TRBJ1-1; the D gene is possibly TRBD1 (5 bases). There are 13 residues in the CDR3. V lost 3 bases to trimming and J lost 4 bases, with 12 bases between them. The germline V gene has CDR1 DFQATT and CDR2 SNEGSKA (reference sequence). This CDR3 reads CSASLFGATEAFF. CDR3 bases: TGCAGTGCTAGTCTGTTTGGGGCCACTGAAGCTTTCTTT.

This clonotype was recorded many times. The V call is TRBV9, the J call TRBJ2-5; 7 positions agree with TRBD2. Looked up from germline, CDR1 is SGDLS and CDR2 is YYNGEE. The CDR3 spans 14 residues. Trimming cost V 4 bases and J 2 bases; bases outside gene matches: 5. Here the CDR3 DNA reads TGTGCCAGCAGCCACGGGGGGATACAAGAGACCCAGTACTTC. Residues: CASSHGGIQETQYF.

This clonotype has ten or more counts. The rearrangement joins TRBV10-3 to TRBJ1-5; 11 nucleotides match TRBD1. CDR3 size: 14 residues. V shed 6 bases and J 7 bases; nucleotides not matched to a gene: 5. Looked up from germline, CDR1 is ENHRY and CDR2 is SYGVKD. Here the CDR3 reads CAISGQGAGQPQHF. CDR3 coding DNA: TGTGCCATCAGCGGACAGGGGGCCGGACAGCCCCAGCATTTT.

About this clonotype: Germline is not matched at one junction end, which may reflect a read error. V is TRBV25-1 and J is TRBJ2-3, with D possibly being TRBD2 (6 bases). Germline V lookup: CDR1 MGHDK, CDR2 SYGVNS. The CDR3 loop spans 16 amino acids. The CDR3 sequence: CASSAPGDLSIDTQYF. The CDR3 DNA reads TGTGCCAGCAGTGCGCCGGGGGACTTAAGCATAGATACGCAGTATTTT. The whole variable domain, filled in from reference TRBV25-1 and TRBJ2-3, reads EADIYQTPRYLVIGTGKKITLECSQTMGHDKMYWYQQDPGMELHLIHYSYGVNSTEKGDLSSESTVSRIRTEHFPLTLESARPSHTSQYLCASSAPGDLSIDTQYFGPGTRLTVL.

This clonotype was counted at least ten times. The V call is TRBV10-3, the J call TRBJ2-7; 10 positions match TRBD2. The CDR3 has 17 residues. V was clipped by 4 bases and J by 0 bases; unmatched bases: 9. From germline, CDR1 is ENHRY and CDR2 SYGVKD. In DNA form, the CDR3 reads TGTGCCATCAGTGTAGGAGCAGCGGGGGGGACCTCCTACGAGCAGTACTTC. This encodes CAISVGAAGGTSYEQYF.

Only a few counts were recorded for this clonotype. The junction differs from germline at one of its ends, possibly a read error. The CDR3 here is CASGLEGTGTYEQYF. In DNA form, the CDR3 reads TGTGCCAGCGGCTTAGAGGGGACAGGGACCTACGAGCAGTACTTC. V is TRBV7-8 and J is TRBJ2-7; 9 bases map to TRBD1. The V gene's germline CDR1 is SGHVS and CDR2 FQNEAQ. The length of the CDR3 is 15 residues.

This clonotype was observed a few times. V usage is TRBV7-8 and J usage is TRBJ2-2, with TRBD2 matching over 8 bases. CDR3 length equals 17 residues. Unmatched junction bases numbered 8, after V lost 0 bases and J lost 5 bases. Germline CDR1 reads SGHVS; CDR2 reads FQNEAQ. The CDR3 spells CASSLAGGRRDTGELFF. The CDR3 DNA is TGTGCCAGCAGCTTAGCTGGCGGGAGGAGAGATACCGGGGAGCTGTTTTTT.

This clonotype occurred a few times. This chain joins TRBV7-8 and TRBJ2-1; D remains unclear. Germline CDR1 and CDR2: SGHVS and FQNEAQ. Trimming shortened V by 4 bases and J by 0 bases, and 13 bases separated the two germline ends. The CDR3 runs to 16 residues. CDR3 amino acids: CASSYLTASSYNEQFF. The CDR3 coding sequence is TGTGCCAGCAGCTACCTGACGGCGAGCTCCTACAATGAGCAGTTCTTC. The full variable domain, completed using reference TRBV7-8 and TRBJ2-1, is GAGVSQSPRYKVAKRGQDVALRCDPISGHVSLFWYQQALGQGPEFLTYFQNEAQLDKSGLPSDRFFAERPEGSVSTLKIQRTQQEDSAVYLCASSYLTASSYNEQFFGPGTRLTVL.

The genes are TRBV5-8 and TRBJ2-1; no reliable D call. This CDR3 spans 13 amino acids. Trimming stripped 0 bases from V and 4 bases from J, with 5 bases between. Germline CDR1 and CDR2: SGHTS and YDEGEE. Here the CDR3 reads CASSLARYNEQFF. CDR3 sequence (DNA): TGTGCCAGCAGCTTGGCCCGGTACAATGAGCAGTTCTTC.

The chain employs TRBV28 and TRBJ2-1, with 9 bases matching TRBD2. V gave up 4 bases and J gave up 10 bases; unmatched junction bases: 14. This CDR3 is 16 amino acids long. Germline V gene data show CDR1 as MDHEN and CDR2 as SYDVKM. CDR3 protein: CASSSTSGGRGYEQFF. As DNA, the CDR3 is TGTGCCAGCAGTTCGACTAGCGGCGGGAGGGGCTACGAGCAGTTCTTC.

This clonotype has ten or more counts. The V and J genes are TRBV7-3 and TRBJ2-1; TRBD2 is a possible D gene (6 bases). Trimming stripped 1 base from V and 2 bases from J, with 12 bases between. Germline V lookup: CDR1 SGHTA, CDR2 FQGTGA. CDR3 size: 16 residues. Here the CDR3 reads CASSLRAGIPYNEQFF. The CDR3 nucleotides read TGTGCCAGCAGCTTAAGGGCGGGGATTCCCTACAATGAGCAGTTCTTC.

In this sample, this clonotype turned up a few times. The chain uses TRBV11-2 and TRBJ1-6; 7 nucleotides align to TRBD1. This CDR3 is 18 amino acids long. The V gene's germline CDR1 is SGHAT and CDR2 FQNNGV. After removal of 5 bases from V and 0 bases from J, the junction contained 10 bases not matched to a gene. The CDR3 DNA follows: TGTGCCAGCAGCCCTCCAGGGGGTCGAAGCTCCTATAATTCACCCCTCCACTTT. Its protein product is CASSPPGGRSSYNSPLHF.

The chain is built from TRBV30 and TRBJ1-1; D gene ambiguous. This CDR3 is built from 14 residues. The germline V gene encodes CDR1 GTSNPN and CDR2 SVGIG (reference sequence). Deletions cut 0 bases from V and 1 base from J, with 9 bases between. In nucleotides, the CDR3 is TGTGCCTGGAGTGTGTGGCAGAAGAACACTGAAGCTTTCTTT. Amino acid sequence: CAWSVWQKNTEAFF. The whole variable domain, remainder taken from reference TRBV30 and TRBJ1-1, is SQTIHQWPATLVQPVGSPLSLECTVEGTSNPNLYWYRQAAGRGLQLLFYSVGIGQISSEVPQNLSASRPQDRQFILSSKKLLLSDSGFYLCAWSVWQKNTEAFFGQGTRLTVV.

There are many counts of this clonotype. CDR3 DNA sequence: TGCGCCAGCAGCTTTGGGGTTTTGGATGAAAAACTGTTTTTT. This translates into CASSFGVLDEKLFF. The chain couples TRBV5-1 to TRBJ1-4; D gene uncertain. The V gene's germline CDR1 is SGHRS and CDR2 YFSETQ. Trimming pared 2 bases from V and 6 bases from J, leaving 11 bases between. This CDR3 spans 14 amino acids.

This clonotype has a count of ten or more. The CDR3 coding sequence is TGTGCCAGCAGCACTTGGACTAGCGGGTCCTACGAGCAGTACTTC. It specifies CASSTWTSGSYEQYF. The chain couples TRBV28 to TRBJ2-7, with 11 bases that match TRBD2. This CDR3 has 15 amino acids. Trimming at V came to 6 bases and at J to 1 base, leaving 5 bases not matched to a gene. Germline values: CDR1 MDHEN, CDR2 SYDVKM.

This clonotype was detected many times. This chain links TRBV20-1 with TRBJ2-3; D not resolved. Trimming left V 4 bases short and J 0 bases short, with 11 bases between. CDR3 size: 14 residues. Germline V lookup: CDR1 DFQATT, CDR2 SNEGSKA (reference sequence). The DNA for the CDR3 is TGCAGTGCTACCTCCTTGGGGAGCACAGATACGCAGTATTTT. Encoded protein: CSATSLGSTDTQYF.

This clonotype was detected many times. The chain is built from TRBV25-1 and TRBJ2-5; D remains ambiguous. V was cut by 8 bases and J by 5 bases, with 18 bases left in between. The CDR3 is 14 amino acids. Germline V gives CDR1 MGHDK, CDR2 SYGVNS. The CDR3 region is CASSLEYHRETQYF. DNA of the CDR3: TGTGCCAGCTCATTGGAGTACCACCGGGAGACCCAGTACTTC.

The chain couples TRBV29-1 to TRBJ1-4; D gene unclear. The germline V and J ends were trimmed by 3 bases and 4 bases, with 9 bases remaining between them. The CDR3 runs to 13 residues. CDR1 SQVTM and CDR2 ANQGSEA come from the germline V gene. CDR3 region: CSVELGGNEKLFF. CDR3 DNA: TGCAGCGTTGAGTTGGGCGGTAATGAAAAACTGTTTTTT.

This clonotype was recorded at least ten times. The chain couples TRBV28 to TRBJ2-7, with 9 bases that match TRBD1. Per the germline V gene, CDR1 is MDHEN and CDR2 is SYDVKM. The CDR3 runs to 16 residues. Trimming at V came to 5 bases and at J to 1 base, leaving 9 bases not matched to a gene. The CDR3 DNA reads as TGTGCCAGCAGTACCCCCCGGACAGGGGATTCCTACGAGCAGTACTTC. Translation: CASSTPRTGDSYEQYF.

This clonotype turned up a few times. The chain recombines TRBV20-1 with TRBJ2-2; D may be TRBD2 (6 bases). This CDR3 comprises 15 residues. Germline lookup yields CDR1 DFQATT and CDR2 SNEGSKA (reference sequence). Between the trimmed V and J ends, which lost 3 bases and 1 base, there was a span of 12 bases. CDR3 nucleotide sequence: TGCAGTGCTAGGGGCCGGGACTTGAACACCGGGGAGCTGTTTTTT. Its protein product is CSARGRDLNTGELFF.

This clonotype was detected many times. The chain uses TRBV28 and TRBJ2-7; 10 bases match TRBD2. Trimming took 7 bases from V and 0 from J; bases not matched to a gene: 18. The length of the CDR3 is 19 residues. CDR1 and CDR2 (germline): MDHEN, SYDVKM. As DNA, the CDR3 is TGTGCCAGCACACCCCTGGGGAGACTAGCGGGCGAGAGCTCCTACGAGCAGTACTTC. Encoded protein: CASTPLGRLAGESSYEQYF.

This clonotype was picked up a small number of times. This chain uses TRBV12-3 or TRBV12-4 with TRBJ1-4; D is perhaps TRBD1 (5 bases). The CDR3 loop spans 14 amino acids. The V end was cut by 8 bases, the J end by 8 bases, with 18 bases between. The CDR3 spells CASGRIGAGEKLFF. The CDR3 DNA follows: TGTGCCAGCGGCAGGATAGGGGCGGGAGAAAAACTGTTTTTT.

This clonotype was seen a few times. Here the CDR3 reads CATSDAGAGYGYTF. CDR3 bases: TGTGCCACCAGTGATGCCGGGGCGGGCTATGGCTACACCTTC. The chain employs TRBV24-1 and TRBJ1-2, with D perhaps matching TRBD1 (5 bases). This CDR3 spans 14 amino acids. With 3 bases removed from V and 4 bases from J, the gap between germline ends came to 11 bases. CDR1 is KGHDR and CDR2 is SFDVKD in the germline V gene.

In its sample, this clonotype was seen many times. V gene TRBV20-1 combines with J gene TRBJ2-7; D is unresolved. The V gene lost 4 bases and the J gene lost 2 bases, with 15 bases spanning the gap. Germline lookup yields CDR1 DFQATT and CDR2 SNEGSKA (reference sequence). The CDR3 contains 14 residues. CDR3 sequence: CSAILHVTPYEQYF. The CDR3 bases are TGCAGTGCTATCCTCCATGTCACCCCCTACGAGCAGTACTTC.

The chain carries TRBV20-1 and TRBJ1-2; D is ambiguous. The V gene's germline CDR1 is DFQATT and CDR2 SNEGSKA (reference sequence). This CDR3 is built from 15 residues. The ends were cut back, 6 bases at V and 2 bases at J, with 19 bases in the middle. CDR3 sequence reads: CSATNLLAANYGYTF. CDR3 nucleotides: TGCAGTGCCACTAACCTCCTGGCAGCAAACTATGGCTACACCTTC.

The chain has TRBV9 and TRBJ1-6; possible D gene TRBD1, 5 bases. The germline V and J ends were trimmed by 0 bases and 7 bases, with 11 bases remaining between them. CDR1 SGDLS and CDR2 YYNGEE come from the germline V gene. The CDR3 covers 15 residues. The CDR3 bases are TGTGCCAGCAGCGTAGGGGGCGCGAGGAATTCACCCCTCCACTTT. Translated, it gives CASSVGGARNSPLHF.

Only a few counts were recorded for this clonotype. The chain uses TRBV3-1 and TRBJ2-3; D gene uncertain. Trimming left V 6 bases short and J 6 bases short, with 13 bases between. Germline assignment: CDR1 LGHDT and CDR2 YNNKEL (reference sequence). CDR3 length equals 13 residues. The CDR3 protein is CASRQRTADTQYF. For the CDR3, the DNA is TGTGCCAGCAGGCAAAGAACTGCGGATACGCAGTATTTT.